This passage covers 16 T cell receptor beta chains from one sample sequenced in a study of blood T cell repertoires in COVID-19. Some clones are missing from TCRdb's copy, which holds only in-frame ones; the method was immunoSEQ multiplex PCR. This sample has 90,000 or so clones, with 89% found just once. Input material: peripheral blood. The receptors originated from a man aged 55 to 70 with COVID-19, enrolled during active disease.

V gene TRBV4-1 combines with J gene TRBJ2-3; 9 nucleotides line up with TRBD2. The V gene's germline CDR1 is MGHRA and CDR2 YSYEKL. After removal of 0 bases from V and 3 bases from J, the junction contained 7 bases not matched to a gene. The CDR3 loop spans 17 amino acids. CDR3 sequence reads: CASSQEGSGRLTDTQYF. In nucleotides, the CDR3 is TGCGCCAGCAGCCAAGAAGGTAGCGGGAGACTAACAGATACGCAGTATTTT.

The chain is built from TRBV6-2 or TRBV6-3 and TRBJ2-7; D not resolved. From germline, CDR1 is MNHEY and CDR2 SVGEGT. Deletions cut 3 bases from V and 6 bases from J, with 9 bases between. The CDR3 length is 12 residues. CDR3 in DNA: TGTGCCAGCAGTTATCGAGGATCCGAGCAGTACTTC. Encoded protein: CASSYRGSEQYF.

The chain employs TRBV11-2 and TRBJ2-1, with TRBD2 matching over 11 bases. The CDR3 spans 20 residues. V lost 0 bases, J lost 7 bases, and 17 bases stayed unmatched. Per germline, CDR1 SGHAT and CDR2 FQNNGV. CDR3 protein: CASSLESNFLAGGKINEQFF. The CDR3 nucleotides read TGTGCCAGCAGCTTAGAATCAAATTTTTTAGCGGGAGGGAAGATTAATGAGCAGTTCTTC.

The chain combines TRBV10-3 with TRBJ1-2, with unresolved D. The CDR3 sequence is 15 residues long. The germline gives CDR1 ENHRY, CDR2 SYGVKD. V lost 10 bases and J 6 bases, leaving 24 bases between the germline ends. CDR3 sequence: CATRSFGSEADGYTF. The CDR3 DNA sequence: TGTGCCACCCGGAGTTTCGGCAGCGAAGCCGATGGCTACACCTTC.

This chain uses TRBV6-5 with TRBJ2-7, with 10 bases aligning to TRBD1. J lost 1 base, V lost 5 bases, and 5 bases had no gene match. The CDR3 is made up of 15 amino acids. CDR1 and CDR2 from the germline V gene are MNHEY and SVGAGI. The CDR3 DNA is TGTGCCAGCAGTAGACCGGGACAGGGGTCCTACGAGCAGTACTTC. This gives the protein CASSRPGQGSYEQYF.

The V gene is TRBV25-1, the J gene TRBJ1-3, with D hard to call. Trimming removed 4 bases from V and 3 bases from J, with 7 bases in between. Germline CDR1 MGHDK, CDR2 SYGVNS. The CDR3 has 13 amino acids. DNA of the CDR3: TGTGCCAGCAGTGCGAGGGTTGGAAACACCATATATTTT. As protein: CASSARVGNTIYF. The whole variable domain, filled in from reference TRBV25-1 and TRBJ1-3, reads EADIYQTPRYLVIGTGKKITLECSQTMGHDKMYWYQQDPGMELHLIHYSYGVNSTEKGDLSSESTVSRIRTEHFPLTLESARPSHTSQYLCASSARVGNTIYFGEGSWLTVV.

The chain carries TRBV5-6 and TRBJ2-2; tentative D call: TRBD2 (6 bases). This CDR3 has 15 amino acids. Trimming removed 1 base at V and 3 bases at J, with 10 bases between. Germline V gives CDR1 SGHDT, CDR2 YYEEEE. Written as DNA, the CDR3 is TGTGCCAGCAGCTTGCGGGAGACGGACACCGGGGAGCTGTTTTTT. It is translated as CASSLRETDTGELFF.

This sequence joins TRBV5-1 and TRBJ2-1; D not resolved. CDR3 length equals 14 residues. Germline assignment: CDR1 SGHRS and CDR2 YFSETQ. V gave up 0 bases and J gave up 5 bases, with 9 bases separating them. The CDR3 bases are TGCGCCAGCAGCTTGGGGGCCGCAGACAATGAGCAGTTCTTC. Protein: CASSLGAADNEQFF.

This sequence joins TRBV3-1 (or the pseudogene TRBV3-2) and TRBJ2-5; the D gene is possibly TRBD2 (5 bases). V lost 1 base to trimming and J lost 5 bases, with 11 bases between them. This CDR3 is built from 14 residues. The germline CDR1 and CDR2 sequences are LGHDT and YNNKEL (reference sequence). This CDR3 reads CASSQGRGSETQYF. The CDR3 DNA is TGTGCCAGCAGCCAAGGCCGGGGATCGGAGACCCAGTACTTC.

CDR3 sequence reads: CSAGTGGKLFF. The DNA of the CDR3 is TGCAGTGCGGGAACAGGGGGGAAACTGTTTTTT. V usage is TRBV20-1 and J usage is TRBJ1-4; TRBD1 matches 8 bases. Losses at the gene ends were 6 bases for V and 11 bases for J; bases not matched to a gene: 5. The CDR3 is 11 residues long. Germline V gene lookup returns CDR1 DFQATT and CDR2 SNEGSKA (reference sequence).

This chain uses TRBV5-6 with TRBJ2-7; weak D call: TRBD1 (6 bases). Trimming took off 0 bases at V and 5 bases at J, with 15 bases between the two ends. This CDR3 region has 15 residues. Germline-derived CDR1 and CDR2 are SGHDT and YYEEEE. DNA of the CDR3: TGTGCCAGCAGCTTGGTTACCGGGACAAGGAACGAGCAGTACTTC. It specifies CASSLVTGTRNEQYF.

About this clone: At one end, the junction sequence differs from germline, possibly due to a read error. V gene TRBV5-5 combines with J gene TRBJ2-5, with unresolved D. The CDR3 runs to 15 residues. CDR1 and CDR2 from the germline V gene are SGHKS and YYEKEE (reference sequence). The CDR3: CASSLIAVYQEAQYF. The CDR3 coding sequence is TGTGCCAGCAGCTTGATCGCAGTGTACCAAGAGGCCCAGTACTTC.

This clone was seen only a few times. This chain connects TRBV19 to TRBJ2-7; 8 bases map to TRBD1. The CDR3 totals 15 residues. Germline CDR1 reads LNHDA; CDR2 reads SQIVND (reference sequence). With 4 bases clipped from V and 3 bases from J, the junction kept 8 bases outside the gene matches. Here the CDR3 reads CASSNVRDRFYEQYF. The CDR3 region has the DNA TGTGCCAGTAGTAACGTTCGGGACAGGTTCTACGAGCAGTACTTC.

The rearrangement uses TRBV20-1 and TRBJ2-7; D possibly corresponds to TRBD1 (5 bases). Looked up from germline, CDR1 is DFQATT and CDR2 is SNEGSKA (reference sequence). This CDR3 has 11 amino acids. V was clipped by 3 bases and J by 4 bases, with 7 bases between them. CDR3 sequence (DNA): TGCAGTGCTAGCGACAGTTACGAGCAGTACTTC. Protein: CSASDSYEQYF.

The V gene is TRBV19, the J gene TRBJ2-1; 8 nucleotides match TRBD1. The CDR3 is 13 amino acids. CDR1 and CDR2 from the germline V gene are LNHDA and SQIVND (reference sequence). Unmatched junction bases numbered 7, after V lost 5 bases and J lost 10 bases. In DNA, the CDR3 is TGTGCCAGTAGTTTGACCGGGACAGGAGAGCAGTTCTTC. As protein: CASSLTGTGEQFF.

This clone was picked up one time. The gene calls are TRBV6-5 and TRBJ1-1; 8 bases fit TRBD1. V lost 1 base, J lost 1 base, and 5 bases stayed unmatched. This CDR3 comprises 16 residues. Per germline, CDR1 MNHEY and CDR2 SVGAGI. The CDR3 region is CASSYFQTGANTEAFF. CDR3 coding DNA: TGTGCCAGCAGTTACTTCCAGACAGGGGCGAACACTGAAGCTTTCTTT.